This T cell receptor beta chain comes out of a study of CD8+ T cells in alopecia areata. Documented treatment: oral pan-JAK inhibitor, 5-10 mg twice daily. It was from alopecia areata patients that lesional scalp punch biopsies and peripheral blood were collected. Extraction of RNA preceded its reverse transcription into cDNA, which served as the sequencing template. The table came from immunoSEQ multiplex PCR; TCRdb's copy has only in-frame clones and leaves some out. The sample yields fewer than 250,000 clones, around 65% seen once. CDR3 length: 14 amino acids. The chain employs TRBV21-1 and TRBJ1-2. TRBV21-1 is a pseudogene. The TCR originated in a human donor with alopecia areata. The sequencing used CD4+ T cells sorted from blood, collected at week 4, from a patient treated with tofacitinib. CDR3 region: CASSKDERNYGYTF. CDR3 DNA sequence: TGTGCCAGCAGCAAAGATGAGCGAAACTATGGCTACACCTTC.